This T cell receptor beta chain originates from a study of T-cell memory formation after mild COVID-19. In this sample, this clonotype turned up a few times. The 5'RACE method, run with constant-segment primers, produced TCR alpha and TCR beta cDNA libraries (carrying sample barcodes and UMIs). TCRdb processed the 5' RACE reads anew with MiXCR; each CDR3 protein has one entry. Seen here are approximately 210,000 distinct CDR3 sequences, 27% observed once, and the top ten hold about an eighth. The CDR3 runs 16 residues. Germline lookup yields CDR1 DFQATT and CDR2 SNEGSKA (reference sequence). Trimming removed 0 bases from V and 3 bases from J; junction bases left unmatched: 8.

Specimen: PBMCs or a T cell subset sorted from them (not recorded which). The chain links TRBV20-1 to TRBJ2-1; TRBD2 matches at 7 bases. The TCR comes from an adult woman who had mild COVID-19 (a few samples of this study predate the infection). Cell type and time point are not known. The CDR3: CSARDGARDYYNEQFF. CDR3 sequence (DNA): TGCAGTGCTAGAGATGGGGCCCGGGACTACTACAATGAGCAGTTCTTC.